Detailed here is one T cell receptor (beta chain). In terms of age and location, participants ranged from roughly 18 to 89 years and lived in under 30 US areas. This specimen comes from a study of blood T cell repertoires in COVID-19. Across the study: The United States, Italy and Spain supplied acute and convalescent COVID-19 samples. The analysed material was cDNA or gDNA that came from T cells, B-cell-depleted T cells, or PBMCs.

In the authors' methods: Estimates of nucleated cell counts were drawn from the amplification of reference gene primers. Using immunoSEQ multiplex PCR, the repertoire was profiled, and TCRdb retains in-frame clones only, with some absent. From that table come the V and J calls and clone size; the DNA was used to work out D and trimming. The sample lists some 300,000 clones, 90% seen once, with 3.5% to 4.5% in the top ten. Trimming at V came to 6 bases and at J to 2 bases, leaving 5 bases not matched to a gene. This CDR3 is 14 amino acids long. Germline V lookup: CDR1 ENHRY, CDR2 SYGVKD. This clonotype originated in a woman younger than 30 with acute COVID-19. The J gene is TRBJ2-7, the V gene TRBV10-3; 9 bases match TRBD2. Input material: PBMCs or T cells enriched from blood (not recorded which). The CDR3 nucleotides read TGTGCCATCAGGTTAGCGGGAGAGGCCTACGAGCAGTACTTC. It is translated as CAIRLAGEAYEQYF.